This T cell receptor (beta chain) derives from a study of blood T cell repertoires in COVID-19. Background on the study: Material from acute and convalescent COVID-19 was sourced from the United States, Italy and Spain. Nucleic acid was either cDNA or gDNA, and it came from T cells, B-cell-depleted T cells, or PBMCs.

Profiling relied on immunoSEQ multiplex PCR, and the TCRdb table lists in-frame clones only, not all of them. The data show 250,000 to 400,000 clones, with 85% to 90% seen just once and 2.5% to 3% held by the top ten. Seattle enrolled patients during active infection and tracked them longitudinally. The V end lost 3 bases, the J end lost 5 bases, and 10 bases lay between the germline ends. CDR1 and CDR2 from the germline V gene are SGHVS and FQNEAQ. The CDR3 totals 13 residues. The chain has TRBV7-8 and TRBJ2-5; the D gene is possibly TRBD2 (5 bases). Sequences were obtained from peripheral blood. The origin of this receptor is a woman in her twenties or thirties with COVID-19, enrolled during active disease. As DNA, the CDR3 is TGTGCCAGCAGCTTGAAAGCGGTTGAGACCCAGTACTTC. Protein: CASSLKAVETQYF.